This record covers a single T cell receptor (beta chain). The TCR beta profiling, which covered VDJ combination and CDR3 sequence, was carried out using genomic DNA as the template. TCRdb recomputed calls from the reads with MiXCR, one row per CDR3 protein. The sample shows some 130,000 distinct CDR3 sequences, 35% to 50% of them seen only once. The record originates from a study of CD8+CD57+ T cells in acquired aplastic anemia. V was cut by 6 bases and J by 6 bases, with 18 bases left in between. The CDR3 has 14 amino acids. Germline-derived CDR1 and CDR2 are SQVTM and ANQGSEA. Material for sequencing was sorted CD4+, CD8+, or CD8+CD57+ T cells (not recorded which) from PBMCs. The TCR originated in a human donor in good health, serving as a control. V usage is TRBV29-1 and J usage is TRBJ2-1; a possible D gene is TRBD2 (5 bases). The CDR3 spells CSVRDTRRANEQFF. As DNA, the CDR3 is TGCAGCGTCCGGGATACTCGAAGGGCCAATGAGCAGTTCTTC.